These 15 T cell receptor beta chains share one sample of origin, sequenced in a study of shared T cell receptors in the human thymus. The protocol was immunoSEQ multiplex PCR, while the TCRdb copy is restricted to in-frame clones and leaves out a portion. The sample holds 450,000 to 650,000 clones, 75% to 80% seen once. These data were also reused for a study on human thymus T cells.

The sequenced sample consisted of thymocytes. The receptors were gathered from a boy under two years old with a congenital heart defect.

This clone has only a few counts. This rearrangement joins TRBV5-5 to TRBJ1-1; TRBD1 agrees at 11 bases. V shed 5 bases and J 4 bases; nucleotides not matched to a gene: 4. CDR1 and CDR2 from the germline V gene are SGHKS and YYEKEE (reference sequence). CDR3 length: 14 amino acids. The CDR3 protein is CASRPDRGLTEAFF. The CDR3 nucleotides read TGTGCCAGCAGACCGGACAGGGGGCTCACTGAAGCTTTCTTT.

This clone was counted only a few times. CDR3 nucleotides: TGTGCCAGCAGCTACGCTACGCCAGGGGCTATTAATCGGGAGACCCAGTACTTC. Its translation is CASSYATPGAINRETQYF. The V gene is TRBV7-9, the J gene TRBJ2-5; a possible D gene is TRBD1 (6 bases). Trimming shortened V by 4 bases and J by 5 bases, and 26 bases separated the two germline ends. The germline CDR1 and CDR2 sequences are SEHNR and FQNEAQ (reference sequence). This CDR3 is built from 18 residues.

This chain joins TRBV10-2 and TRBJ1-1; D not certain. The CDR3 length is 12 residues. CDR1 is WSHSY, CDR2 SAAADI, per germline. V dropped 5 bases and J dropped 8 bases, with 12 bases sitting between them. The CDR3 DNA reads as TGCGCCAGCAGTATCGGAGCGGAGGAAGCTTTCTTT. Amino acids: CASSIGAEEAFF.

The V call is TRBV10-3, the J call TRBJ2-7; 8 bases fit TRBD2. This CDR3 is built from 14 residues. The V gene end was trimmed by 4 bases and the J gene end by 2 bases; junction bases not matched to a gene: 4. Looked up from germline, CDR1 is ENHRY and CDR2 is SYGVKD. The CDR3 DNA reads TGTGCCATCAGTGCGGGAGCGGGGGCCTACGAGCAGTACTTC. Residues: CAISAGAGAYEQYF.

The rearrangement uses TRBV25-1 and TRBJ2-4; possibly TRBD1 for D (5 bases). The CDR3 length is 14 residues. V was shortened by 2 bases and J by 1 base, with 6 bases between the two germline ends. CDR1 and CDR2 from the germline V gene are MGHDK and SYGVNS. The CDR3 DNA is TGTGCCAGCAGTGAACAGGGTGCCAAAAACATTCAGTACTTC. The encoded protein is CASSEQGAKNIQYF.

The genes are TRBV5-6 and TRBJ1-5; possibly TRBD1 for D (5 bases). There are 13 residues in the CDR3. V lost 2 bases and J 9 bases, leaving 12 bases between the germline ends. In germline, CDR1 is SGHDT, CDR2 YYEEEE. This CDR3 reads CASSLGHRRPQHF. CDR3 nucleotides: TGTGCCAGCAGCTTAGGGCACAGGAGGCCCCAGCATTTT.

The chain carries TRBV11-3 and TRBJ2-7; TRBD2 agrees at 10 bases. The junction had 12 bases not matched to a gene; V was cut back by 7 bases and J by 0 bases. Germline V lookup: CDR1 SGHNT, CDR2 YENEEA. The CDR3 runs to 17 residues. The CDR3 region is CASTQRLAGAGSYEQYF. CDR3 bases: TGTGCCAGCACCCAGAGGCTAGCGGGAGCCGGCTCCTACGAGCAGTACTTC. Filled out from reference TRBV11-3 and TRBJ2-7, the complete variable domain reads EAGVVQSPRYKIIEKKQPVAFWCNPISGHNTLYWYLQNLGQGPELLIRYENEEAVDDSQLPKDRFSAERLKGVDSTLKIQPAELGDSAVYLCASTQRLAGAGSYEQYFGPGTRLTVT.

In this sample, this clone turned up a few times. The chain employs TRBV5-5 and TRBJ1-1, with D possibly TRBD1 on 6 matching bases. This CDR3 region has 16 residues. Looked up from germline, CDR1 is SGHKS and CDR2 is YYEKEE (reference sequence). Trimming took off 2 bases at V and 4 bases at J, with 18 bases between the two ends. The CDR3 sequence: CASSFDRDIRGTEAFF. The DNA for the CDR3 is TGTGCCAGCAGCTTCGATCGGGACATCCGGGGCACTGAAGCTTTCTTT. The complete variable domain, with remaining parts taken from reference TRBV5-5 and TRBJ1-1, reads DAGVTQSPTHLIKTRGQQVTLRCSPISGHKSVSWYQQVLGQGPQFIFQYYEKEERGRGNFPDRFSARQFPNYSSELNVNALLLGDSALYLCASSFDRDIRGTEAFFGQGTRLTVV.

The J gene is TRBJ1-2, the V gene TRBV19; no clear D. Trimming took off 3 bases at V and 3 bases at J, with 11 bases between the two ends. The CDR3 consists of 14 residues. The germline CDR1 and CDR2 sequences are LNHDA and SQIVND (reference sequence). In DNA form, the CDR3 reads TGTGCCAGTAGTATGCCCCAAACGGACTATGGCTACACCTTC. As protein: CASSMPQTDYGYTF.

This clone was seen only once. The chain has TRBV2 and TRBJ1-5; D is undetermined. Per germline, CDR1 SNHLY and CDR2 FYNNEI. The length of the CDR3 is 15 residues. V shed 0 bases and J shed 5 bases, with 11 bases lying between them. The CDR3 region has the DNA TGTGCCAGCAGTGAAGCGATAACCCAGTATCAGCCCCAGCATTTT. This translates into CASSEAITQYQPQHF.

The CDR3 spells CATRFRQRNTEAFF. The CDR3 nucleotides read TGTGCCACCCGGTTCCGACAGAGGAACACTGAAGCTTTCTTT. The chain uses TRBV10-3 and TRBJ1-1, with D tentatively TRBD1 (5 bases). Germline V CDR1 and CDR2: ENHRY, SYGVKD. This CDR3 comprises 14 residues. V gave up 10 bases and J gave up 1 base, with 16 bases separating them.

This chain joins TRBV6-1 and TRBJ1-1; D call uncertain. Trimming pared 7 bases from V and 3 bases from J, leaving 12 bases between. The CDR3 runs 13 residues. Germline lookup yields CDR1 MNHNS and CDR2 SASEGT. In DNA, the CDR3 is TGTGCCAGCACTAATCGGAGCTACACTGAAGCTTTCTTT. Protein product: CASTNRSYTEAFF.

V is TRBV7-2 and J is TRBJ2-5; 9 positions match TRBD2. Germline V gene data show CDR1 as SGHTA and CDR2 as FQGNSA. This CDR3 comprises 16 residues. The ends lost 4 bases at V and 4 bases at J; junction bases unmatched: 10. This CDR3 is CASSSLAGDWRETQYF. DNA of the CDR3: TGTGCCAGCAGCTCTTTAGCGGGAGATTGGCGAGAGACCCAGTACTTC. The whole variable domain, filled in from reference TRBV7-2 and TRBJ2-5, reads GAGVSQSPSNKVTEKGKDVELRCDPISGHTALYWYRQSLGQGLEFLIYFQGNSAPDKSGLPSDRFSAERTGGSVSTLTIQRTQQEDSAVYLCASSSLAGDWRETQYFGPGTRLLVL.

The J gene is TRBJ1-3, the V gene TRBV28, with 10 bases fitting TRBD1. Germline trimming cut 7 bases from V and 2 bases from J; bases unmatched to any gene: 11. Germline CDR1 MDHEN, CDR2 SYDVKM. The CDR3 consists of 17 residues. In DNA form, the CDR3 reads TGTGCCAGCAATACAACCGGAGGACAGGGGGCTGGAAACACCATATATTTT. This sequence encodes CASNTTGGQGAGNTIYF.

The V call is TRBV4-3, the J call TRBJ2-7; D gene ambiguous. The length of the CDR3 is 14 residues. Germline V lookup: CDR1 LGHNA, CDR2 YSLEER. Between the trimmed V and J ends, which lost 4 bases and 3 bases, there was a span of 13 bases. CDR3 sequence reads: CASSPIADYYEQYF. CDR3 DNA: TGCGCCAGCAGCCCTATAGCAGATTACTACGAGCAGTACTTC.